This T cell receptor beta chain comes out of a study of T cell responses to AZD1222 COVID-19 vaccine. Findings and limits, study-wide: Among the donors, most were white British and more were female, and clonal diversity was possibly underestimated. Reportedly, nearly half the spike-specific TCRs target unmutated variant regions. Recipients of AZD1222 seropositive at baseline numbered only 5 or 6.

The CDR3 loop spans 14 amino acids. Germline lookup yields CDR1 SGHNT and CDR2 YYREEE (reference sequence). J lost 10 bases, V lost 1 base, and 5 bases had no gene match. Regarding this clone: What it binds is not known.

Measured with immunoSEQ multiplex PCR; TCRdb has only the in-frame clones, and not every one. In the table there are approximately 98,000 clones, roughly 90% of which are singletons. The sample here was peripheral blood, taken on day 0 of MenACWY control vaccination. This sequence joins TRBV5-4 and TRBJ1-6; the match to TRBD1 covers 7 bases. The receptor was isolated from an adult in good health. The CDR3 region is CASSLQGGGSPLHF. Written as DNA, the CDR3 is TGTGCCAGCAGCTTGCAGGGGGGTGGCTCACCCCTCCACTTT.